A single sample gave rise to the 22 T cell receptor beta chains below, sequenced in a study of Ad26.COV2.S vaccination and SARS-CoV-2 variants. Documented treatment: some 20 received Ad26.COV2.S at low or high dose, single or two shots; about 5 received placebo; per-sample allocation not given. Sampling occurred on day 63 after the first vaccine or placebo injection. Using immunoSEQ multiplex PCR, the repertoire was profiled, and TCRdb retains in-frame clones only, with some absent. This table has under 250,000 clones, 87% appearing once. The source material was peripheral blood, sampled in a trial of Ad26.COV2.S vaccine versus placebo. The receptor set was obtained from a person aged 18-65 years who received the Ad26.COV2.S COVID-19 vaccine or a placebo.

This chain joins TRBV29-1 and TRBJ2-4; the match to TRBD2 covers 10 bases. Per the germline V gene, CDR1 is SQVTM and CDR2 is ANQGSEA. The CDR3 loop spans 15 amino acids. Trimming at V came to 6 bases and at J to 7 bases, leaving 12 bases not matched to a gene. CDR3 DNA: TGCAGCGTGCGGCCTAGCGGGGGTAAAGGTAACATTCAGTACTTC. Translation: CSVRPSGGKGNIQYF.

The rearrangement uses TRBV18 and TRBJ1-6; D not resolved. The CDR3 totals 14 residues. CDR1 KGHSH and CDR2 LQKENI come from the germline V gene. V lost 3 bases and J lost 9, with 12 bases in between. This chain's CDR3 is CASSPDRAISPLHF. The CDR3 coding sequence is TGTGCCAGCTCACCGGATAGGGCGATTTCACCCCTCCACTTT.

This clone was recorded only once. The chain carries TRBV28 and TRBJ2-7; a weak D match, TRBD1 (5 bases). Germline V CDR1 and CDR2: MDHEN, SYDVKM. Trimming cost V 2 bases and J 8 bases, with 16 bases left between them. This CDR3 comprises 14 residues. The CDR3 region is CASSLALGHQQQYF. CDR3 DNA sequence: TGTGCCAGCAGTTTAGCCCTCGGACACCAACAGCAGTACTTC.

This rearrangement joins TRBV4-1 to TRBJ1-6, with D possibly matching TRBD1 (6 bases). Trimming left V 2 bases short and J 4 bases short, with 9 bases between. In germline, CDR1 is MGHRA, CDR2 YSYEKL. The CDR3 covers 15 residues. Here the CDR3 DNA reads TGCGCCAGCAGCCAACCAGGGGAATATAATTCACCCCTCCACTTT. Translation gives CASSQPGEYNSPLHF.

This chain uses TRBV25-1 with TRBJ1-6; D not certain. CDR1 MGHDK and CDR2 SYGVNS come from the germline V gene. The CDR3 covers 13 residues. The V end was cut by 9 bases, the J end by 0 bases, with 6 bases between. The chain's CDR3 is CASESSYNSPLHF. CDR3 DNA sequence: TGTGCCAGTGAGAGCTCCTATAATTCACCCCTCCACTTT. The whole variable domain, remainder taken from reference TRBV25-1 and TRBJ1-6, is EADIYQTPRYLVIGTGKKITLECSQTMGHDKMYWYQQDPGMELHLIHYSYGVNSTEKGDLSSESTVSRIRTEHFPLTLESARPSHTSQYLCASESSYNSPLHFGNGTRLTVT.

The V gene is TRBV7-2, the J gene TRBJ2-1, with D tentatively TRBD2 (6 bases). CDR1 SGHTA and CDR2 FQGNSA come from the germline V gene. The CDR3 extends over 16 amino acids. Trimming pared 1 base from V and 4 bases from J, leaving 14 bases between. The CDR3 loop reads CASSLEGLALYNEQFF. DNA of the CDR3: TGTGCCAGCAGCTTAGAAGGTCTAGCGTTATACAATGAGCAGTTCTTC.

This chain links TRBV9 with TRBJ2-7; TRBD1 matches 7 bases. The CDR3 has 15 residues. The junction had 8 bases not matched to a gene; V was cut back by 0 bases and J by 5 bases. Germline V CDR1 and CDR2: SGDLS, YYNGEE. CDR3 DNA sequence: TGTGCCAGCAGCGTAGCTCCGGGACAGAGAAACGAGCAGTACTTC. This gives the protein CASSVAPGQRNEQYF.

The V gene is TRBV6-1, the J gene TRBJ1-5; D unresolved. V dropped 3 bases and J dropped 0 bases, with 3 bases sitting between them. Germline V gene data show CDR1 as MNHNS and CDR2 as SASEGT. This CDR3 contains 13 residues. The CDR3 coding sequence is TGTGCCAGCAGTGACATTAGCAATCAGCCCCAGCATTTT. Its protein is CASSDISNQPQHF.

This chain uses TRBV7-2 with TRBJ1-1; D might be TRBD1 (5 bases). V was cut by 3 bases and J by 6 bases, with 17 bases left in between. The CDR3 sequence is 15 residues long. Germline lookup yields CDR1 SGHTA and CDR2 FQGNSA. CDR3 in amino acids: CASSFAIGTSPEAFF. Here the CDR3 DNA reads TGTGCCAGCAGCTTCGCGATAGGGACTTCTCCTGAAGCTTTCTTT.

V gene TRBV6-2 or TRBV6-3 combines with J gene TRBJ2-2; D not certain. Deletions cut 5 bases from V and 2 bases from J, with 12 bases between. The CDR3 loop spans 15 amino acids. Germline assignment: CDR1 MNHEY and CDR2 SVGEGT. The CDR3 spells CASSRWTLNTGELFF. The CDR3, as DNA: TGTGCCAGCAGTCGTTGGACCCTAAACACCGGGGAGCTGTTTTTT.

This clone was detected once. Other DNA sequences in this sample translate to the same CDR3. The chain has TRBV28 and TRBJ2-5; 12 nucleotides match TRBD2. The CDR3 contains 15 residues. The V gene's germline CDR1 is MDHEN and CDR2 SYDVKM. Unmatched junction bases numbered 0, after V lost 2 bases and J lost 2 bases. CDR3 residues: CASSLTSGGQETQYF. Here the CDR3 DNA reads TGTGCCAGCAGTTTAACTAGCGGGGGGCAAGAGACCCAGTACTTC.

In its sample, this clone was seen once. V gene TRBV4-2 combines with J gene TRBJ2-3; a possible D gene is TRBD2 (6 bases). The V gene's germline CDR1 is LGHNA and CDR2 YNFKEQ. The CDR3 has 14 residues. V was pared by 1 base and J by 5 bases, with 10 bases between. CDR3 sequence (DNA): TGTGCCAGCAGCCAAGTCGTGGGGGGAGATACGCAGTATTTT. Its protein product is CASSQVVGGDTQYF.

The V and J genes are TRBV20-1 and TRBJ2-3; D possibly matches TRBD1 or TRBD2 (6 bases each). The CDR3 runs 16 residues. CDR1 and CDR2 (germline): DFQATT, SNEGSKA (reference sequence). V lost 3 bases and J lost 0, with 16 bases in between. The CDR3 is CSASGRTVFSTDTQYF. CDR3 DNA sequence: TGCAGTGCTAGTGGGAGGACAGTCTTTAGCACAGATACGCAGTATTTT.

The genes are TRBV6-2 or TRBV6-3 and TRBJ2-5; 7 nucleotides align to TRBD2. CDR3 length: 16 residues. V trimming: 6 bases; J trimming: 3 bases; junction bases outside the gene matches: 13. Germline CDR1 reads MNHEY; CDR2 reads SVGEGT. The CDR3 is CASSLSQRGREETQYF. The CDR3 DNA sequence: TGTGCCAGCAGCCTTTCCCAGCGGGGACGAGAAGAGACCCAGTACTTC.

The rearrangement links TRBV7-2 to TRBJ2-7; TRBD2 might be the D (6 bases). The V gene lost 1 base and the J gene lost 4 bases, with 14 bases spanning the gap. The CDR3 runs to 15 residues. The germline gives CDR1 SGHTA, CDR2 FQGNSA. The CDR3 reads CASSLVAGPPYEQYV. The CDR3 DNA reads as TGTGCCAGCAGCTTAGTGGCGGGACCCCCTTACGAGCAGTACGTC.

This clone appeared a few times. CDR3: CASSSADVPNSPLHF. Here the CDR3 DNA reads TGTGCCAGCAGCTCGGCGGACGTGCCGAATTCACCCCTCCACTTT. This chain connects TRBV7-9 to TRBJ1-6; no firm D call. The CDR3 totals 15 residues. Trimming stripped 4 bases from V and 7 bases from J, with 14 bases between. Germline V CDR1 and CDR2: SEHNR, FQNEAQ (reference sequence). The full variable domain, completed using reference TRBV7-9 and TRBJ1-6, is DTGVSQNPRHKITKRGQNVTFRCDPISEHNRLYWYRQTLGQGPEFLTYFQNEAQLEKSRLLSDRFSAERPKGSFSTLEIQRTEQGDSAMYLCASSSADVPNSPLHFGNGTRLTVT.

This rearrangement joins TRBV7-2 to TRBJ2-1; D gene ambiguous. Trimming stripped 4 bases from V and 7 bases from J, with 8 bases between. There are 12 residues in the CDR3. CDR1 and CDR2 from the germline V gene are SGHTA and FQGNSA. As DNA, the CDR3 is TGTGCCAGCAGCTCAAAGGTGAATGAGCAGTTCTTC. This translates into CASSSKVNEQFF.

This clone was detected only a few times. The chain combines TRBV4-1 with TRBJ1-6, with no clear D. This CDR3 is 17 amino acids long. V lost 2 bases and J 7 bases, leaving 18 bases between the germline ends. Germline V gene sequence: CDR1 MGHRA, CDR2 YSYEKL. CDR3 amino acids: CASSQREGGPANSPLHF. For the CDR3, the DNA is TGCGCCAGCAGCCAAAGGGAGGGCGGCCCGGCGAATTCACCCCTCCACTTT.

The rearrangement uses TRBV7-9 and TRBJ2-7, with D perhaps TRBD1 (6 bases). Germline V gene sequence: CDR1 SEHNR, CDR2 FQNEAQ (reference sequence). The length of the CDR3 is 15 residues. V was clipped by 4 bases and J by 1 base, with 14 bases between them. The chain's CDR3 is CASSSPGHLSYEQYF. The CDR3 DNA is TGTGCCAGCAGCTCCCCGGGACACCTTTCCTACGAGCAGTACTTC.

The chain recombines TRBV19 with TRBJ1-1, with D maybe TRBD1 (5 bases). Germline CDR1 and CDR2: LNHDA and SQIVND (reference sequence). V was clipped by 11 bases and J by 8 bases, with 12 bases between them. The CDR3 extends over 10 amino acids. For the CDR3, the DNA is TGTGCCGTCTGGGGGTCGGAAGCTTTCTTT. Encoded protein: CAVWGSEAFF.

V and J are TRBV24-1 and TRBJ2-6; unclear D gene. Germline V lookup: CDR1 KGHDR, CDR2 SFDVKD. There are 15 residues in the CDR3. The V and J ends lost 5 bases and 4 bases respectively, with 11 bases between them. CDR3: CATSGGYEGANVLTF. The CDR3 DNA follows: TGTGCCACCAGTGGCGGCTACGAAGGGGCCAACGTCCTGACTTTC.

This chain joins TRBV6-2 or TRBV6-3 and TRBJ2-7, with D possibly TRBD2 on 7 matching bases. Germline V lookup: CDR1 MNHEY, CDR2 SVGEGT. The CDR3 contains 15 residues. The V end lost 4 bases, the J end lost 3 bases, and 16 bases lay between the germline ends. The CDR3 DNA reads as TGTGCCAGCAGTTTCCGCCGGGGGGCGGGCTACGAGCAGTACTTC. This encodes CASSFRRGAGYEQYF.